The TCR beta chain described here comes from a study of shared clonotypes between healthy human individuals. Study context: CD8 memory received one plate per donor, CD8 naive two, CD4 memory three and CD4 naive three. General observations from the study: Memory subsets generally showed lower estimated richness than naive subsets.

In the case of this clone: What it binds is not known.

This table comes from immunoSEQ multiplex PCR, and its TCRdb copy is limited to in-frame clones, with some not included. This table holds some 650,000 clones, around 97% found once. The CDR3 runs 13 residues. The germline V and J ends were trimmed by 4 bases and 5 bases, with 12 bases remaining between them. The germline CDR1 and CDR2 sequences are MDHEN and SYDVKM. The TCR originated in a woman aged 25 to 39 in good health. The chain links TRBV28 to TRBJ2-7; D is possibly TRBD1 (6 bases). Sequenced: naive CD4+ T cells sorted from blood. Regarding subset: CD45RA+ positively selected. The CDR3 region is CASSSTGNHEQYF. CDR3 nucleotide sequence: TGTGCCAGCAGTTCGACAGGCAACCACGAGCAGTACTTC.